This T cell receptor beta chain is drawn from a study of Graves' ophthalmopathy and Graves' hyperthyroidism (dated by TCRdb to between 2017 and 2018). General notes on the study: Peripheral blood was collected before any treatment was given, at the time of initial diagnosis. TCR beta repertoire signatures were used to distinguish Graves' ophthalmopathy from Graves' hyperthyroidism and to predict progression to ophthalmopathy. In total, around 130 blood samples were TCR-sequenced: 40 to 45 ophthalmopathy, 80 or so hyperthyroidism and roughly 17 hyperthyroidism-to-ophthalmopathy patients. To explore V-J signatures distinguishing ophthalmopathy from hyperthyroidism, a discovery set of under 110 patients (roughly 45 ophthalmopathy, roughly 55 stable hyperthyroidism) was enrolled. For independent validation, a separate cohort was made up of 18 hyperthyroidism patients plus 17 patients who later progressed from hyperthyroidism to ophthalmopathy. T-cell repertoires of thyroid tissue and blood were compared in over five hyperthyroidism patients. Following sampling, methimazole starting at 30 mg daily was administered to hyperthyroidism patients, and high-dose intravenous methylprednisolone was administered to ophthalmopathy patients.

Ophthalmopathy patients were characterized by moderately to severely active disease, a Clinical Activity Score of at least 3, a NOSPECS grade of at least 4, and a disease duration under 3 months. Patients were excluded if they had other autoimmune diseases, uncontrolled infections, pregnancy or lactation. Diagnosis relied on clinical symptoms, serum thyroxine, TRAb, thyroid ultrasound and orbital computed tomography. Using Ficoll-Paque density gradient centrifugation, PBMCs were isolated from 10 ml of fresh peripheral blood. Total RNA was extracted with Trizol reagent and quality-checked on an Agilent 2100 Bioanalyzer. Paper-wide results and their limitations: Sample size was not predetermined statistically, and investigators were not blinded to group allocation. Most expanded thyroid clonotypes with frequency above 0.001 were also detected in blood, suggesting blood repertoires may reflect the thyroid immune response. In cross-validation, the 13-signature model distinguished ophthalmopathy from stable hyperthyroidism with 87.88% sensitivity and about 81% specificity, while in the test set the corresponding values were about 80% and 75%. In validation, the model predicted ophthalmopathy progression with about 70% sensitivity and approximately 72% specificity; 12 predicted patients were CT-confirmed with GO in a median of approximately six months.

This clonotype was found once. Which antigen it targets is not known. Base qualities were left out, and no much larger clone turns up one base away. A single read constitutes weak evidence. For repertoire sequencing, TCR beta CDR3 regions were amplified from RNA transcripts. A first-round RT-PCR used HTBI primers with the Qiagen OneStep RT-PCR kit, followed by a second-round multiplex PCR, size selection and purification. Libraries were sequenced on an Illumina HiSeq2000 using paired-end 100 bp reads. In the paper's pipeline: SOAPnuke was used for read processing, and reads with adapters, uncalled bases, a mean Phred below 15, or no exact constant-primer or identifier match were discarded. COPE v1.2.5 was used to merge high-quality paired reads. Each unique nucleotide sequence was treated as a clonotype, and MiTCR v1.1 was used to align the clonotypes to the IMGT TRB V, D and J references. Only V-J combinations with frequency above 0.0001 were analysed, covering approximately 99% of repertoires. For each V-J combination, a TCR clonal expansion and chaos score was defined as F50 clonal expansion divided by the chaos observed in the TCRdist matrix. Welch's t-statistics and random forest were used to reduce features to about 13 V-J combinations, which were fed into a naive Bayes classifier. Thyroid-blood repertoire similarity was quantified with the Morisita-Horn index. TCRdb cleaned the public reads at Q25 with fastp, built clones with MiXCR and kept in-frame beta chains. Entries are consolidated by CDR3 protein sequence, retaining the most common genes and DNA. The V and J calls were determined by TCRdb, not by the authors. The sample data list almost 750,000 distinct CDR3 sequences, and roughly two fifths of these were observed just once. Jointly, the top ten make up approximately 46% of the sample.

Sequenced sample: peripheral blood. The sequence was obtained from an adult man with Graves' ophthalmopathy.

For the CDR3, the sequence is CSIGQGVYSEAFF. In nucleotide form, the sequence is TGCAGCATCGGACAGGGGGTTTATTCTGAAGCTTTCTTT. Here the chain combines TRBV29-1 and TRBJ1-1, with TRBD1 matching 10 junction bases. Trimming takes 8 bases off V and 6 bases off J; junction bases not matched to a gene: 9. The cysteine opens and the phenylalanine closes a CDR3 of 13 amino acids. Only the CDR3 DNA stays, 39 bases, in frame from base 1. Taken from the germline V gene, the CDR1 and CDR2 loops are SQVTM and ANQGSEA.